What follows are 26 T cell receptor beta chains derived from one specimen sequenced in a study of cytomegalovirus exposure and HLA in healthy donors. The study ran its PCR with 60 Vbeta and 13 Jbeta primers. The protocol was immunoSEQ multiplex PCR, while the TCRdb copy is restricted to in-frame clones and leaves out a portion. Found here are approximately 190,000 clones, 87% of them singletons; the top ten hold roughly 1.3%. The material sequenced was PBMCs. Receptor source: a young man in good health and CMV-seronegative.

The chain combines TRBV7-9 with TRBJ1-6, with D perhaps matching TRBD1 (5 bases). Germline V gives CDR1 SEHNR, CDR2 FQNEAQ (reference sequence). With 4 bases removed from V and 9 bases from J, the gap between germline ends came to 13 bases. The CDR3 length is 14 residues. CDR3 nucleotides: TGTGCCAGCAGCTCGGACGGGGGTTCTTCACCCCTCCACTTT. It codes for CASSSDGGSSPLHF.

As concerns this clone: Compared with germline, one end of the junction differs, possibly owing to a read error. The chain carries TRBV7-9 and TRBJ1-2, with D possibly matching TRBD1 (6 bases). The CDR3 runs to 14 residues. CDR1 is SEHNR, CDR2 FQNEAQ, per germline (reference sequence). The CDR3 region is CSSSRMGQNVGYTF. Here the CDR3 DNA reads TGTTCCAGCAGCCGTATGGGACAAAACGTTGGCTACACCTTC.

The chain combines TRBV27 with TRBJ1-1, with D perhaps TRBD1 (6 bases). CDR3 length equals 17 residues. Looked up from germline, CDR1 is MNHEY and CDR2 is SMNVEV (reference sequence). V lost 0 bases and J lost 4, with 18 bases in between. This chain's CDR3 is CASSLSPGQRDSTEAFF. DNA of the CDR3: TGTGCCAGCAGTTTATCCCCCGGACAGAGGGATTCCACTGAAGCTTTCTTT.

The rearrangement uses TRBV5-6 and TRBJ2-7; 7 nucleotides agree with TRBD2. The CDR3 contains 17 residues. The V gene's germline CDR1 is SGHDT and CDR2 YYEEEE. J was trimmed by 9 bases and V by 3 bases; bases with no gene match: 21. CDR3 coding DNA: TGTGCCAGCAGCTGGAGCCCTGGGGAGGGCCCCCGATTCGCGCAGTACTTC. Translation: CASSWSPGEGPRFAQYF.

The J gene is TRBJ1-4, the V gene TRBV10-3; D is unresolved. V shed 6 bases and J shed 0 bases, with 17 bases lying between them. Looked up from germline, CDR1 is ENHRY and CDR2 is SYGVKD. The CDR3 sequence is 17 residues long. Here the CDR3 reads CAISGARGGATNEKLFF. The CDR3 nucleotides read TGTGCCATCAGCGGCGCCCGGGGTGGGGCAACTAATGAAAAACTGTTTTTT.

This chain uses TRBV7-8 with TRBJ2-1; a weak D match, TRBD1 (5 bases). V was pared by 1 base and J by 2 bases, with 6 bases between. Looked up from germline, CDR1 is SGHVS and CDR2 is FQNEAQ. The CDR3 has 14 amino acids. In DNA, the CDR3 is TGTGCCAGCAGCTTAGTGGGGCCCTACAATGAGCAGTTCTTC. Protein sequence: CASSLVGPYNEQFF.

CDR3 sequence (DNA): TGTGCCAGCAGCCGGACACAGGGGGCGTACGAGCAGTACTTC. The encoded protein is CASSRTQGAYEQYF. The chain employs TRBV6-6 and TRBJ2-5; 9 bases are a match to TRBD1. The J call may be in error: the DNA end matches TRBJ2-7 better. This CDR3 spans 14 amino acids. Per germline, CDR1 MNHNY and CDR2 SVGAGI (reference sequence).

The V call is TRBV30, the J call TRBJ1-2, with TRBD1 matching over 7 bases. V trimming: 3 bases; J trimming: 8 bases; junction bases outside the gene matches: 9. CDR1 is GTSNPN, CDR2 SVGIG, per germline (reference sequence). The CDR3 is made up of 13 amino acids. The CDR3 DNA reads as TGTGCCTGGAGCTCCCAGGGGGTATCCGGCTACACCTTC. It is translated as CAWSSQGVSGYTF.

The chain employs TRBV9 and TRBJ2-3, with TRBD1 as a possible D gene (5 bases). V lost 4 bases and J 0 bases, leaving 9 bases between the germline ends. This CDR3 comprises 14 residues. Germline CDR1 is SGDLS and CDR2 is YYNGEE. The DNA for the CDR3 is TGTGCCAGCAGCCGTGGGGCGAGCACAGATACGCAGTATTTT. Translation gives CASSRGASTDTQYF. The full variable domain, completed using reference TRBV9 and TRBJ2-3, is DSGVTQTPKHLITATGQRVTLRCSPRSGDLSVYWYQQSLDQGLQFLIQYYNGEERAKGNILERFSAQQFPDLHSELNLSSLELGDSALYFCASSRGASTDTQYFGPGTRLTVL.

This chain connects TRBV7-9 to TRBJ2-2; 7 positions agree with TRBD2. Germline V CDR1 and CDR2: SEHNR, FQNEAQ (reference sequence). The CDR3 length is 16 residues. The ends lost 2 bases at V and 2 bases at J; junction bases unmatched: 5. CDR3: CASSLSAGVNTGELFF. CDR3 bases: TGTGCCAGCAGCTTATCGGCGGGAGTTAACACCGGGGAGCTGTTTTTT. Full variable domain (outside the CDR3, taken from reference TRBV7-9 and TRBJ2-2): DTGVSQNPRHKITKRGQNVTFRCDPISEHNRLYWYRQTLGQGPEFLTYFQNEAQLEKSRLLSDRFSAERPKGSFSTLEIQRTEQGDSAMYLCASSLSAGVNTGELFFGEGSRLTVL.

The chain has TRBV5-1 and TRBJ1-1; D gene unclear. Germline CDR1 and CDR2: SGHRS and YFSETQ. V lost 5 bases and J lost 1, with 12 bases in between. CDR3 length: 14 amino acids. CDR3 DNA: TGCGCCAGCAGTTCTATGGTCGCGAACACTGAAGCTTTCTTT. Translated, it gives CASSSMVANTEAFF.

The V and J genes are TRBV12-5 and TRBJ2-7; tentatively, D is TRBD1 (5 bases). Germline CDR1 is LGHNT and CDR2 is FRNRAP. The CDR3 is 14 residues long. Between the trimmed V and J ends, which lost 1 base and 0 bases, there was a span of 7 bases. CDR3 sequence (DNA): TGTGCTAGTGGTTTGGAGGGGTACTCCTACGAGCAGTACTTC. Protein: CASGLEGYSYEQYF.

This clone has just a few counts. V and J are TRBV4-1 and TRBJ2-7; TRBD2 agrees at 7 bases. J was trimmed by 6 bases and V by 5 bases; bases with no gene match: 7. This CDR3 spans 13 amino acids. In germline, CDR1 is MGHRA, CDR2 YSYEKL. CDR3 in amino acids: CASSFGGSFEQYF. The DNA for the CDR3 is TGCGCCAGCAGCTTCGGCGGGAGTTTCGAGCAGTACTTC.

This chain uses TRBV28 with TRBJ2-1, with a weak D call TRBD1 (5 bases). The CDR3 covers 14 residues. Between the trimmed V and J ends, which lost 7 bases and 8 bases, there was a span of 18 bases. Germline CDR1 and CDR2: MDHEN and SYDVKM. For the CDR3, the DNA is TGTGCCAGCACTTGGACACCGACCAAAGATGAGCAGTTCTTC. Amino acids: CASTWTPTKDEQFF.

The rearrangement links TRBV30 to TRBJ1-3, with D unclear. CDR1 is GTSNPN and CDR2 is SVGIG in the germline V gene (reference sequence). The CDR3 consists of 14 residues. Trimming pared 3 bases from V and 0 bases from J, leaving 9 bases between. In DNA, the CDR3 is TGTGCCTGGAGCGCGAGGGACTCTGGAAACACCATATATTTT. Its protein product is CAWSARDSGNTIYF.

This chain connects TRBV11-2 to TRBJ1-2; 7 bases fit TRBD1. The CDR3 totals 15 residues. V shed 5 bases and J 4 bases; nucleotides not matched to a gene: 10. Germline CDR1 SGHAT, CDR2 FQNNGV. As DNA, the CDR3 is TGTGCCAGCAGCCCCCAAGGGGGCAGCAGCTATGGCTACACCTTC. As protein: CASSPQGGSSYGYTF.

This chain links TRBV7-2 with TRBJ1-1, with TRBD1 matching over 7 bases. The CDR3 is 12 residues long. Germline assignment: CDR1 SGHTA and CDR2 FQGNSA. The V and J ends lost 4 bases and 9 bases, in that order; junction bases with no gene match: 5. CDR3 DNA: TGTGCCAGCAGCTCCGACAGGGTGAAAGCTTTCTTT. It codes for CASSSDRVKAFF.

V is TRBV5-1 and J is TRBJ2-7; TRBD1 matches 9 bases. V gave up 3 bases and J gave up 4 bases; unmatched junction bases: 8. This CDR3 is 15 amino acids long. The germline V gene has CDR1 SGHRS and CDR2 YFSETQ. The CDR3 spells CASSSDRGSDYEQYF. CDR3 DNA sequence: TGCGCCAGCAGCTCGGACAGGGGTTCGGATTACGAGCAGTACTTC.

The rearrangement joins TRBV28 to TRBJ2-5; D is undetermined. V gave up 7 bases and J gave up 2 bases, with 17 bases separating them. CDR3 length: 15 amino acids. The germline CDR1 and CDR2 sequences are MDHEN and SYDVKM. As DNA, the CDR3 is TGTGCCAGCACTCCAAGGCCGGTGACACAAGAGACCCAGTACTTC. Amino acid sequence: CASTPRPVTQETQYF.

V usage is TRBV7-9 and J usage is TRBJ2-3, with 7 bases fitting TRBD2. The CDR3 extends over 19 amino acids. Per the germline V gene, CDR1 is SEHNR and CDR2 is FQNEAQ (reference sequence). J lost 1 base, V lost 3 bases, and 16 bases had no gene match. CDR3 sequence (DNA): TGTGCCAGCAGCTTGGTTATCGTACAGCGGGGAGGTGGCACAGATACGCAGTATTTT. Protein sequence: CASSLVIVQRGGGTDTQYF.

The chain couples TRBV7-9 to TRBJ2-7; 8 bases are a match to TRBD2. V was clipped by 6 bases and J by 4 bases; unmatched bases: 5. CDR3 size: 13 residues. The germline CDR1 and CDR2 sequences are SEHNR and FQNEAQ (reference sequence). CDR3 protein: CASRPGGAYEQYF. In DNA, the CDR3 is TGTGCCAGCAGGCCCGGGGGGGCTTACGAGCAGTACTTC.

The rearrangement uses TRBV5-1 and TRBJ1-2; D may be TRBD1 (6 bases). With 1 base removed from V and 2 bases from J, the gap between germline ends came to 18 bases. Germline CDR1 reads SGHRS; CDR2 reads YFSETQ. The CDR3 sequence is 17 residues long. CDR3: CASSLTGLAVQNYGYTF. CDR3 DNA sequence: TGCGCCAGCAGCTTGACAGGGCTGGCTGTTCAGAACTATGGCTACACCTTC.

The chain joins TRBV6-5 to TRBJ1-1; TRBD1 might be the D (6 bases). Germline CDR1 and CDR2: MNHEY and SVGAGI. The CDR3 extends over 15 amino acids. With 7 bases removed from V and 1 base from J, the gap between germline ends came to 16 bases. Here the CDR3 reads CASIPGGPPNTEAFF. CDR3 coding DNA: TGTGCCAGCATCCCGGGGGGGCCACCGAACACTGAAGCTTTCTTT.

The chain couples TRBV7-9 to TRBJ2-1; D might be TRBD2 (7 bases). The CDR3 has 16 residues. Trimming cost V 1 base and J 7 bases, with 17 bases left between them. The germline V gene encodes CDR1 SEHNR and CDR2 FQNEAQ (reference sequence). The CDR3: CASSLDGGLMGNEQFF. CDR3 nucleotide sequence: TGTGCCAGCAGCTTAGACGGGGGGCTTATGGGAAATGAGCAGTTCTTC.

This sequence joins TRBV11-2 and TRBJ2-3, with D uncertain. CDR1 SGHAT and CDR2 FQNNGV come from the germline V gene. This CDR3 has 13 amino acids. Trimming removed 7 bases at V and 3 bases at J, with 11 bases between. The CDR3 coding sequence is TGTGCCAGCAAAAGTGGGCCGACAGATACGCAGTATTTT. This translates into CASKSGPTDTQYF.

The rearrangement joins TRBV5-6 to TRBJ2-6; a weak D match, TRBD1 (6 bases). The CDR3 runs to 18 residues. With 5 bases removed from V and 2 bases from J, the gap between germline ends came to 20 bases. CDR1 and CDR2 (germline): SGHDT, YYEEEE. CDR3 amino acids: CASRTETGWVAGANVLTF. The CDR3 DNA is TGTGCCAGCAGAACGGAAACAGGGTGGGTAGCTGGGGCCAACGTCCTGACTTTC.